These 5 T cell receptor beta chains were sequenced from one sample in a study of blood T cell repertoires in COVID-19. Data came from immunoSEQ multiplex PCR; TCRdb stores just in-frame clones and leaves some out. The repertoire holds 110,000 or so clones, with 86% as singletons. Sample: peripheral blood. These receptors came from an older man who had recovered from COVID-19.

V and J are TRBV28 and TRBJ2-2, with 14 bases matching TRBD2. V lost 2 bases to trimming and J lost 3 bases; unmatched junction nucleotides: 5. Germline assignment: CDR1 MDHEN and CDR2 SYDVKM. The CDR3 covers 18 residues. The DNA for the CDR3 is TGTGCCAGCAGTTTAGAGGCGACTAGCGGGAGGGACACCGGGGAGCTGTTTTTT. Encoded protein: CASSLEATSGRDTGELFF. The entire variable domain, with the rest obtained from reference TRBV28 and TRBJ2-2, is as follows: DVKVTQSSRYLVKRTGEKVFLECVQDMDHENMFWYRQDPGLGLRLIYFSYDVKMKEKGDIPEGYSVSREKKERFSLILESASTNQTSMYLCASSLEATSGRDTGELFFGEGSRLTVL.

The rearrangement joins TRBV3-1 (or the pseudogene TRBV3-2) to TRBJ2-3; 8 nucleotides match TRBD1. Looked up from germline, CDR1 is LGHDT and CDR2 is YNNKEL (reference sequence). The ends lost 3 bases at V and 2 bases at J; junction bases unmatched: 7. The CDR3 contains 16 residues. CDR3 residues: CASSHEGQEHTDTQYF. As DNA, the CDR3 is TGTGCCAGCAGCCACGAGGGACAGGAGCACACAGATACGCAGTATTTT.

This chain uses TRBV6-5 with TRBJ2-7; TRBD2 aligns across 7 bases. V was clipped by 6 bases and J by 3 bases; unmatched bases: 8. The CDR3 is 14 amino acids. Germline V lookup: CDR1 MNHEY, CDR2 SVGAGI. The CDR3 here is CASSWGGVGYEQYF. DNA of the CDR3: TGTGCCAGCAGCTGGGGGGGTGTCGGCTACGAGCAGTACTTC.

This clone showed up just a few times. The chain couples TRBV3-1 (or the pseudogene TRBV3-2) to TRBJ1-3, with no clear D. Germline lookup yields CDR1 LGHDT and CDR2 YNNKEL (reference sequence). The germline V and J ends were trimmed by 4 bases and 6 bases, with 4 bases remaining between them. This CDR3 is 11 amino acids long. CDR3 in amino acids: CASSRQNTIYF. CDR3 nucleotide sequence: TGTGCCAGCAGCCGTCAAAACACCATATATTTT.

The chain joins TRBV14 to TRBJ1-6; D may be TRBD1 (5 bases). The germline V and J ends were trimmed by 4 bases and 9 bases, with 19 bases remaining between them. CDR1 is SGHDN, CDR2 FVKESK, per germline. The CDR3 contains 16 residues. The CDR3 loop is CASSLTGAWWGSPLHF. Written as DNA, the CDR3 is TGTGCCAGCAGCCTAACAGGAGCTTGGTGGGGTTCACCCCTCCACTTT. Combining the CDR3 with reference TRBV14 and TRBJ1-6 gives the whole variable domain EAGVTQFPSHSVIEKGQTVTLRCDPISGHDNLYWYRRVMGKEIKFLLHFVKESKQDESGMPNNRFLAERTGGTYSTLKVQPAELEDSGVYFCASSLTGAWWGSPLHFGNGTRLTVT.